The 2 T cell receptor beta chains below were found in one sample sequenced in a study of cytomegalovirus exposure and HLA in healthy donors. Researchers ran the PCR with 60 Vbeta and 13 Jbeta primers. Sequencing was performed with immunoSEQ multiplex PCR; in TCRdb, only in-frame clones are kept and a portion is missing. This sample has around 130,000 clones; about 83% occur once, and the top ten carry 1% to 1.5%. The sequenced material came from PBMCs. All receptors derive from a girl aged 2 to 10 in good health and CMV-seronegative.

As to this clone: The junction shows a germline mismatch at one end, possibly a read error. The rearrangement joins TRBV30 to TRBJ1-6; D gene ambiguous. The CDR3 is made up of 14 amino acids. Germline V gene lookup returns CDR1 GTSNPN and CDR2 SVGIG (reference sequence). The CDR3 DNA sequence: TGTGCCCAAGAAACGGCCCACTATAATTCCCCCCTCCACTTT. This sequence encodes CAQETAHYNSPLHF.

The table lists this clone with a few counts. V usage is TRBV7-2 and J usage is TRBJ1-1, with TRBD1 matching over 8 bases. Germline CDR1 is SGHTA and CDR2 is FQGNSA. This CDR3 is built from 17 residues. J lost 5 bases, V lost 4 bases, and 15 bases had no gene match. The CDR3 here is CASSSIAGGLIRTEAFF. The CDR3 DNA reads as TGTGCCAGCAGCTCAATCGCAGGGGGCTTGATTCGTACTGAAGCTTTCTTT. Supplemented by reference TRBV7-2 and TRBJ1-1, the full variable domain reads GAGVSQSPSNKVTEKGKDVELRCDPISGHTALYWYRQSLGQGLEFLIYFQGNSAPDKSGLPSDRFSAERTGGSVSTLTIQRTQQEDSAVYLCASSSIAGGLIRTEAFFGQGTRLTVV.